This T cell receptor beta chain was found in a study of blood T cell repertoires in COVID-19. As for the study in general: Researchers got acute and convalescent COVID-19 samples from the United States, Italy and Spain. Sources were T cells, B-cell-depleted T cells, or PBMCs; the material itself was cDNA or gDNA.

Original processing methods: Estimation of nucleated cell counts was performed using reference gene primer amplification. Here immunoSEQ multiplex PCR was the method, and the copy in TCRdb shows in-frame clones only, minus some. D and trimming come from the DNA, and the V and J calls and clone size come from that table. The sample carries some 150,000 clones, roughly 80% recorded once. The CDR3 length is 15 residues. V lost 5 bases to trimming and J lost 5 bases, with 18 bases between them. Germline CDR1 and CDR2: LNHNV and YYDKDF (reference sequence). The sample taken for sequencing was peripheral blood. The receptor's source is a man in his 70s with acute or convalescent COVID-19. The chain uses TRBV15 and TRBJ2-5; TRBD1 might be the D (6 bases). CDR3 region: CATSERARGYETQYF. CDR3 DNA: TGTGCCACCAGCGAGAGGGCGAGGGGGTATGAGACCCAGTACTTC.